This is a list of T cell receptor beta chains from one sample in a study of shared clonotypes between healthy human individuals. Clones were read by immunoSEQ multiplex PCR, and TCRdb kept only the in-frame ones, dropping some. The sample lists some 380,000 clones, 90% to 98% occurring once. Specimen: memory CD8+ T cells sorted from blood. All receptors come from a young man in good health. The CDR3 runs from the conserved cysteine through the conserved F or W. D genes are given only for firm matches. Some rows mark clone size as missing; the rest say once, few, many or name a class of expanded clone.

j_call | d_call | clone_size | v_call | cdr3_aa | cdr3_nt
TRBJ1-3 | - | - | TRBV5-6 | CASSEYSGNTIYF | TGTGCCAGCAGCGAATACTCTGGAAACACCATATATTTT
TRBJ1-1 | - | - | TRBV5-1 | CAREGRNTEAFF | TGCGCCAGGGAGGGACGGAACACTGAAGCTTTCTTT
TRBJ1-1 | - | few | TRBV6-4 | CASRNTEAFF | TGTGCCAGCAGAAACACTGAAGCTTTCTTT
TRBJ1-2 | - | - | TRBV28 | CASSFKGYGYTF | TGTGCCAGCAGTTTTAAAGGTTATGGCTACACCTTC
TRBJ2-2 | - | - | TRBV20-1 | CSASGPGELFF | TGCAGTGCTAGCGGACCCGGGGAGCTGTTTTTT
TRBJ2-7 | - | - | TRBV28 | CASSPPDRKAYEQYF | TGTGCCAGCTCTCCCCCCGACAGGAAGGCCTACGAGCAGTACTTC
TRBJ2-1 | - | once | TRBV5-4 | CASSLGPEQFF | TGTGCCAGCAGCTTGGGCCCTGAGCAGTTCTTC
TRBJ2-7 | - | - | TRBV11-2 | CASSTPAGSYEQYF | TGTGCCAGCAGCACCCCCGCAGGCTCGTACGAGCAGTACTTC
TRBJ2-7 | TRBD2 | - | TRBV7-2 | CASSLAGGYEQYF | TGTGCCAGCAGCCTAGCGGGAGGGTACGAGCAGTACTTC
TRBJ1-3 | TRBD1 | - | TRBV4-1 | CASSLSGQGHSGNTIYF | TGCGCCAGCAGCCTTTCCGGACAGGGACACTCTGGAAACACCATATATTTT
TRBJ2-2 | - | once | TRBV9 | CASSVAGGPTGELFF | TGTGCCAGCAGCGTAGCCGGCGGGCCCACCGGGGAGCTGTTTTTT
TRBJ2-5 | - | - | TRBV15 | CATSRGTQETQYF | TGTGCCACCAGCAGAGGGACACAAGAGACCCAGTACTTC
TRBJ2-5 | - | - | TRBV6-6 | CASSYPVSAQETQYF | TGTGCCAGCAGTTACCCGGTTTCGGCTCAAGAGACCCAGTACTTC
TRBJ2-2 | TRBD2 | - | TRBV5-1 | CASSWGLAGPGELFF | TGCGCCAGCAGCTGGGGACTAGCGGGACCCGGGGAGCTGTTTTTT
TRBJ1-1 | - | - | TRBV14 | CASSQDYPGPLNTEAFF | TGTGCCAGCAGCCAAGATTACCCAGGGCCCTTGAACACTGAAGCTTTCTTT
TRBJ2-5 | TRBD2 | once | TRBV7-2 | CASSFAGVETQYF | TGTGCCAGCAGCTTTGCGGGAGTGGAGACCCAGTACTTC
TRBJ1-6 | TRBD1 | - | TRBV6-1 | CASSNGQGGAPLHF | TGTGCCAGCAGCAACGGACAGGGAGGGGCCCCCCTCCACTTT
TRBJ2-3 | - | - | TRBV5-1 | CASSLDWGFSTDTQYF | TGCGCCAGCAGCTTGGATTGGGGTTTCAGCACAGATACGCAGTATTTT
TRBJ2-7 | - | once | TRBV5-8 | CASSLPGHSYEQYF | TGTGCCAGCAGCCTTCCGGGCCACTCCTACGAGCAGTACTTC
TRBJ2-4 | - | - | TRBV2 | CASSVSENSIQYF | TGTGCCAGCAGTGTTTCGGAGAACAGCATTCAGTACTTC
TRBJ2-3 | TRBD2 | - | TRBV2 | CASSLAGYTDTQYF | TGTGCCAGCAGTCTAGCGGGGTACACAGATACGCAGTATTTT
TRBJ2-1 | - | - | TRBV7-9 | CASSLGDEQFF | TGTGCCAGCAGCTTAGGGGATGAGCAGTTCTTC
TRBJ2-5 | TRBD1 | - | TRBV5-6 | CASSPGTGVQETQYF | TGTGCCAGCAGTCCCGGGACAGGGGTTCAAGAGACCCAGTACTTC